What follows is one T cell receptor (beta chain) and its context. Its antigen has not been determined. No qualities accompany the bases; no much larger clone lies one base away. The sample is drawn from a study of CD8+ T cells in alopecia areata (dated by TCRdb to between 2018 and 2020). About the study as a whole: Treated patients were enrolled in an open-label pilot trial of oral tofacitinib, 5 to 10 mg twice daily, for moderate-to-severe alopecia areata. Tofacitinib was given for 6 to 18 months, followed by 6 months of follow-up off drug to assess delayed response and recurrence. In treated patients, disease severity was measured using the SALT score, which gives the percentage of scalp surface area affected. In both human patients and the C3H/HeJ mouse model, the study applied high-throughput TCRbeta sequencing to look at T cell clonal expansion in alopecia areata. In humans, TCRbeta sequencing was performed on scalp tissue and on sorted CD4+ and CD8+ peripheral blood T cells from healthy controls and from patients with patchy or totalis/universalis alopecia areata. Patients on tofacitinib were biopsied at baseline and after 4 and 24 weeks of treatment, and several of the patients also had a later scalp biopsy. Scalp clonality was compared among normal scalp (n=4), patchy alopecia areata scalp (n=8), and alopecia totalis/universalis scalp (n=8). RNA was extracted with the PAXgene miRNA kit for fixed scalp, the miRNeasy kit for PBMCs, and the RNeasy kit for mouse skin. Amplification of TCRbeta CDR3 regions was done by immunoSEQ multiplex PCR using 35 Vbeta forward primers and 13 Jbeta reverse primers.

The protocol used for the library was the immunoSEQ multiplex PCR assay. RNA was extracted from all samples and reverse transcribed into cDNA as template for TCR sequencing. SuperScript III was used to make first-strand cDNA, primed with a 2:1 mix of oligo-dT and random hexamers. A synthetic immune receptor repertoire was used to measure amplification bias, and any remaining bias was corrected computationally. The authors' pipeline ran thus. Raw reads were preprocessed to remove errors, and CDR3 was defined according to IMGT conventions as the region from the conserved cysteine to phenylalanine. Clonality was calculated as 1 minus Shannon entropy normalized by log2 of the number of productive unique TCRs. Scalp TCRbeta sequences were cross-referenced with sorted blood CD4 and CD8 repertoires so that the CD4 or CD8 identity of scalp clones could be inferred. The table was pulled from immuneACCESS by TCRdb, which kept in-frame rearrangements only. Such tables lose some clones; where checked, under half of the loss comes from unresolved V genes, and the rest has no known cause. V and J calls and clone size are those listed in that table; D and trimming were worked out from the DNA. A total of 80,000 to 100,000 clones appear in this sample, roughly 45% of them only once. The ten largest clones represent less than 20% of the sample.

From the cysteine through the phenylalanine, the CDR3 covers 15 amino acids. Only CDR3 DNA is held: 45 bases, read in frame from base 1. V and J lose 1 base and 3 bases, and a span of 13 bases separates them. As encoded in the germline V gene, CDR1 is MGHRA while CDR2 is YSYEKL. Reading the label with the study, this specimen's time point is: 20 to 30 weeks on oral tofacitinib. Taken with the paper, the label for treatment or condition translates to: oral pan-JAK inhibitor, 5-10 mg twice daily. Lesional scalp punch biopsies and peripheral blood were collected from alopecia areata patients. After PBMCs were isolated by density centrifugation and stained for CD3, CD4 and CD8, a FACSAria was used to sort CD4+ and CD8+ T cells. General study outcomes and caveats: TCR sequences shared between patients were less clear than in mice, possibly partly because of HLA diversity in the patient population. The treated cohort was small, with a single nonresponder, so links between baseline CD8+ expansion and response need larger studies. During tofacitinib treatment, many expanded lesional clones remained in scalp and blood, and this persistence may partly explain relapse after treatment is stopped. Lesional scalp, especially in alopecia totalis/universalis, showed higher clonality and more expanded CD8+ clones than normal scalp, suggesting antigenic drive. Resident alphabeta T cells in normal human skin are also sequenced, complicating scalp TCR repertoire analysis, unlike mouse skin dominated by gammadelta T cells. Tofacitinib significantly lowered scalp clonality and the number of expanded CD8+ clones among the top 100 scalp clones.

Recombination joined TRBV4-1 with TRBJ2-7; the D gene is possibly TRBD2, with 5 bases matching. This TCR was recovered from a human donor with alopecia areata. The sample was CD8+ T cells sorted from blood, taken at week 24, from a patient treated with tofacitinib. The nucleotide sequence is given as TGCGCCAGCAGCCAAGTGGACGGGGAACTCTACGAGCAGTACTTC. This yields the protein CASSQVDGELYEQYF.